The entry below gives a single T cell receptor beta chain sequence along with its context. What it binds is unknown. This entry is derived from a study of T cell responses to AZD1222 COVID-19 vaccine. Findings and caveats of the study: Compared with day 0, the breadth and depth of the Spike-specific TCR repertoire rose significantly after two doses of AZD1222. Samples come after the peak T cell response, not at day 14. Targeting of unmutated variant regions was reportedly seen in nearly half of spike-specific TCRs. Only a handful of individuals given AZD1222 were seropositive at baseline.

Sequenced by immunoSEQ multiplex PCR; TCRdb stores in-frame clones only, minus some. The data show over 120,000 clones, 92% seen once. The V end lost 5 bases, the J end lost 0 bases, and 8 bases lay between the germline ends. Germline V gene sequence: CDR1 LNHDA, CDR2 SQIVND (reference sequence). This CDR3 spans 14 amino acids. This sequence originates from an adult who received the AZD1222 COVID-19 vaccine. V usage is TRBV19 and J usage is TRBJ2-1; TRBD1 is a possible D gene (5 bases). The source was peripheral blood, collected 28 days after the second AZD1222 dose. CDR3 in DNA: TGTGCCAGTAGTTGGGGCAACTCCTACAATGAGCAGTTCTTC. This encodes CASSWGNSYNEQFF.